One sample yielded the 12 T cell receptor beta chains listed below, sequenced in a study of Tregs in tolerant kidney transplant recipients. Clones were read by immunoSEQ multiplex PCR, and TCRdb kept only the in-frame ones, dropping some. The table has some 110,000 clones, about 91% seen once. The sequenced material came from CD4+ T cells from blood. All receptors come from a human donor in good health.

The chain has TRBV19 and TRBJ1-2, with a weak D call TRBD1 (5 bases). Trimming pared 6 bases from V and 3 bases from J, leaving 17 bases between. The germline gives CDR1 LNHDA, CDR2 SQIVND (reference sequence). The length of the CDR3 is 15 residues. CDR3 nucleotides: TGTGCCAGTAGCCGGTCGGGGGGGTCGGACTATGGCTACACCTTC. Protein: CASSRSGGSDYGYTF.

The chain uses TRBV7-8 and TRBJ1-5; 10 bases are a match to TRBD1. V trimming: 5 bases; J trimming: 5 bases; junction bases outside the gene matches: 12. CDR3 length: 17 residues. The V gene's germline CDR1 is SGHVS and CDR2 FQNEAQ. CDR3 sequence (DNA): TGTGCCAGCAGCAAAAGACAGGGGGCCATTTCTGATCAGCCCCAGCATTTT. It encodes CASSKRQGAISDQPQHF.

This chain connects TRBV5-6 to TRBJ1-5; D might be TRBD1 (5 bases). The CDR3 extends over 13 amino acids. Between the trimmed V and J ends, which lost 3 bases and 2 bases, there was a span of 6 bases. Germline values: CDR1 SGHDT, CDR2 YYEEEE. CDR3 amino acids: CASSSRGNQPQHF. DNA for the CDR3: TGTGCCAGCAGCTCCAGGGGCAATCAGCCCCAGCATTTT.

The gene calls are TRBV7-6 and TRBJ2-7, with unresolved D. With 4 bases removed from V and 0 bases from J, the gap between germline ends came to 13 bases. CDR3 length: 15 amino acids. Germline values: CDR1 SGHVS, CDR2 FNYEAQ. The CDR3 reads CASSSPSGLSYEQYF. Written as DNA, the CDR3 is TGTGCCAGCAGCTCCCCCTCCGGTCTCTCCTACGAGCAGTACTTC.

The CDR3 loop is CASSTGGQGGADTQYF. The CDR3, as DNA: TGTGCCAGCAGCACCGGTGGTCAGGGGGGGGCAGATACGCAGTATTTT. The rearrangement uses TRBV9 and TRBJ2-3; D may correspond to TRBD1 or TRBD2 (7 bases each). The CDR3 covers 16 residues. The germline V gene has CDR1 SGDLS and CDR2 YYNGEE. Trimming pared 4 bases from V and 4 bases from J, leaving 19 bases between.

This sequence joins TRBV7-2 and TRBJ2-5; possible D gene TRBD2, 5 bases. Germline loops: CDR1 SGHTA, CDR2 FQGNSA. Trimming pared 3 bases from V and 5 bases from J, leaving 16 bases between. The CDR3 loop spans 15 amino acids. The CDR3 DNA reads as TGTGCCAGCAGCTTCGAAGCGGCGAAGAGGGAGACCCAGTACTTC. This gives the protein CASSFEAAKRETQYF.

This sequence joins TRBV5-4 and TRBJ1-2; D remains ambiguous. The V end lost 0 bases, the J end lost 6 bases, and 6 bases lay between the germline ends. Germline V gene sequence: CDR1 SGHNT, CDR2 YYREEE (reference sequence). CDR3 size: 12 residues. The CDR3 sequence is CASSLGADGYTF. The CDR3 region has the DNA TGTGCCAGCAGCTTGGGAGCGGATGGCTACACCTTC. Using reference TRBV5-4 and TRBJ1-2 for the parts outside the CDR3, the full variable domain is ETGVTQSPTHLIKTRGQQVTLRCSSQSGHNTVSWYQQALGQGPQFIFQYYREEENGRGNFPPRFSGLQFPNYSSELNVNALELDDSALYLCASSLGADGYTFGSGTRLTVV.

The genes are TRBV5-1 and TRBJ1-4, with D maybe TRBD1 (6 bases). V was pared by 0 bases and J by 6 bases, with 15 bases between. Per germline, CDR1 SGHRS and CDR2 YFSETQ. This CDR3 is built from 16 residues. The CDR3: CASSLDPSGAYEKLFF. DNA for the CDR3: TGCGCCAGCAGCTTGGATCCGTCGGGGGCTTATGAAAAACTGTTTTTT.

J is TRBJ2-1 and V is TRBV10-1; D gene ambiguous. This CDR3 comprises 14 residues. Trimming removed 2 bases at V and 9 bases at J, with 14 bases between. From germline, CDR1 is WNHNN and CDR2 SYGVQD (reference sequence). This chain's CDR3 is CASSEGPALIEQFF. Here the CDR3 DNA reads TGCGCCAGCAGTGAGGGTCCAGCGCTGATTGAGCAGTTCTTC.

CDR3 loop: CASSIGRGRGDQPQHF. As DNA, the CDR3 is TGTGCCAGTAGTATAGGGAGGGGCAGAGGCGATCAGCCCCAGCATTTT. This chain connects TRBV19 to TRBJ1-5, with D possibly matching TRBD1 (5 bases). CDR1 is LNHDA, CDR2 SQIVND, per germline (reference sequence). The CDR3 runs to 16 residues. V lost 1 base, J lost 5 bases, and 15 bases lay in between.

The chain employs TRBV5-1 and TRBJ1-4; D uncertain. The V gene lost 3 bases and the J gene lost 0 bases, with 12 bases spanning the gap. The germline gives CDR1 SGHRS, CDR2 YFSETQ. The CDR3 spans 16 residues. The CDR3 here is CASSSGNLATNEKLFF. As DNA, the CDR3 is TGCGCCAGCAGCTCGGGAAACCTTGCAACTAATGAAAAACTGTTTTTT.

For the CDR3, the DNA is TGTGCCAGCAGGGCGTATTTGGGACAGTCGAACACTGAAGCTTTCTTT. This translates into CASRAYLGQSNTEAFF. V and J are TRBV5-8 and TRBJ1-1; 7 bases agree with TRBD1. The CDR3 totals 16 residues. V lost 5 bases and J lost 1; bases outside the gene matches: 11. CDR1 is SGHTS and CDR2 is YDEGEE in the germline V gene.